Only one count was recorded for the clone carrying this TCR beta chain. Its antigen is not known. This sample stems from a study of Tregs in tolerant kidney transplant recipients. Study context: The nonmyeloablative bone marrow transplants came from related graft donors, with transient mixed chimerism. General study findings and limits: Validation in larger populations is needed because few patients were studied.

This table comes from immunoSEQ multiplex PCR, and its TCRdb copy is limited to in-frame clones, with some not included. The profile shows about 83,000 clones, 95% to 98% of them singletons. With 2 bases clipped from V and 5 bases from J, the junction kept 6 bases outside the gene matches. The V gene's germline CDR1 is SGHNT and CDR2 YENEEA. The CDR3 is 15 residues long. This sequence joins TRBV11-3 and TRBJ2-5, with 9 bases aligning to TRBD1. The receptor comes from a human donor who received a combined kidney and bone marrow transplant. This sample comprised CD4+ T cells from blood, obtained before the transplant. The CDR3 DNA reads TGTGCCAGCAGCTTAACAGGGGGCTTCTGGGAGACCCAGTACTTC. Protein product: CASSLTGGFWETQYF.